Following are 23 T cell receptor beta chains from one sample sequenced in a study of fetal regulatory T cell absence and autoimmunity. Here immunoSEQ multiplex PCR was the method, and the copy in TCRdb shows in-frame clones only, minus some. The sample consists of about 95,000 clones, about three quarters of them appearing once. Material for sequencing was pancreas tissue. The receptors were gathered from a male donor with IPEX syndrome.

This sequence joins TRBV27 and TRBJ2-3, with 12 bases fitting TRBD2. This CDR3 spans 15 amino acids. Germline V CDR1 and CDR2: MNHEY, SMNVEV (reference sequence). V dropped 4 bases and J dropped 4; count of bases not matched to a gene: 3. As DNA, the CDR3 is TGTGCCAGCAGTTCAACTAGCGGGGGGCCAGATACGCAGTATTTT. It translates to CASSSTSGGPDTQYF.

The gene calls are TRBV30 and TRBJ2-7; weak D call: TRBD1 (5 bases). CDR3 length: 11 residues. Per germline, CDR1 GTSNPN and CDR2 SVGIG (reference sequence). Trimming took 3 bases from V and 2 from J, leaving 5 bases between them. This CDR3 reads CAWRDTYEQYF. Here the CDR3 DNA reads TGTGCCTGGAGGGACACCTACGAGCAGTACTTC.

The chain couples TRBV4-1 to TRBJ2-7, with D perhaps given as TRBD1 or TRBD2 (6 bases each). The CDR3 spans 15 residues. Germline V gene sequence: CDR1 MGHRA, CDR2 YSYEKL. V was shortened by 0 bases and J by 0 bases, with 9 bases between the two germline ends. This CDR3 is CASSQEGGNSYEQYF. As DNA, the CDR3 is TGCGCCAGCAGCCAAGAGGGGGGCAACTCCTACGAGCAGTACTTC.

This chain links TRBV2 with TRBJ2-7; 11 nucleotides agree with TRBD1. The germline V gene encodes CDR1 SNHLY and CDR2 FYNNEI. V shed 6 bases and J 6 bases; nucleotides not matched to a gene: 10. The CDR3 runs to 15 residues. The DNA for the CDR3 is TGTGCCAGCAGCCGGACGGACAGGGGGCCAGGCGAGCAGTACTTC. The encoded protein is CASSRTDRGPGEQYF.

The genes are TRBV7-9 and TRBJ2-3; 9 nucleotides align to TRBD2. Germline assignment: CDR1 SEHNR and CDR2 FQNEAQ (reference sequence). This CDR3 contains 15 residues. Losses at the gene ends were 6 bases for V and 1 base for J; bases not matched to a gene: 5. In DNA, the CDR3 is TGTGCCAGCAGTCACAGACTAGCGGGCACAGATACGCAGTATTTT. This sequence encodes CASSHRLAGTDTQYF.

This clone was detected once. V and J are TRBV6-6 and TRBJ1-1, with a possible D match to TRBD1 (6 bases). Germline CDR1 is MNHNY and CDR2 is SVGAGI (reference sequence). With 2 bases removed from V and 8 bases from J, the gap between germline ends came to 15 bases. This CDR3 has 14 amino acids. For the CDR3, the DNA is TGTGCCAGCAGTTACGGGGGGGACAAGAGCGAAGCTTTCTTT. It codes for CASSYGGDKSEAFF.

V gene TRBV11-3 combines with J gene TRBJ1-1; D uncertain. Germline CDR1 is SGHNT and CDR2 is YENEEA. The germline V and J ends were trimmed by 3 bases and 0 bases, with 8 bases remaining between them. The CDR3 consists of 14 residues. CDR3 nucleotide sequence: TGTGCCAGCAGCTTCGGGAAGTTGAACACTGAAGCTTTCTTT. Translation gives CASSFGKLNTEAFF.

In DNA, the CDR3 is TGTGCCTGGCAAACTAGCTCCGGATACAATGAGCAGTTCTTC. This translates into CAWQTSSGYNEQFF. This chain uses TRBV30 with TRBJ2-1, with D possibly TRBD2 on 6 matching bases. The germline V gene has CDR1 GTSNPN and CDR2 SVGIG (reference sequence). V lost 5 bases to trimming and J lost 4 bases, with 15 bases between them. This CDR3 has 14 residues.

V and J are TRBV5-6 and TRBJ1-2, with no clear D. Germline values: CDR1 SGHDT, CDR2 YYEEEE. V was clipped by 0 bases and J by 6 bases, with 9 bases between them. The CDR3 is made up of 13 amino acids. The chain's CDR3 is CASSLGRLDGYTF. CDR3 DNA sequence: TGTGCCAGCAGCTTGGGACGCCTGGATGGCTACACCTTC.

The chain couples TRBV9 to TRBJ2-7, with TRBD2 matching 8 bases. Per the germline V gene, CDR1 is SGDLS and CDR2 is YYNGEE. Trimming took 0 bases from V and 4 from J; bases not matched to a gene: 3. This CDR3 is built from 14 residues. The CDR3 nucleotides are TGTGCCAGCAGCGTAGGCGGGGGGCCTTACGAGCAGTACTTC. It codes for CASSVGGGPYEQYF.

In its sample, this clone was seen a few times. This rearrangement joins TRBV6-1 to TRBJ2-4; no firm D call. The V end was cut by 9 bases, the J end by 2 bases, with 14 bases between. Germline CDR1 and CDR2: MNHNS and SASEGT. The CDR3 sequence is 14 residues long. The DNA for the CDR3 is TGTGCCAGACGACTGAATACGCCCAAAAACATTCAGTACTTC. Translating it yields CARRLNTPKNIQYF.

The rearrangement uses TRBV4-1 and TRBJ2-3; TRBD1 might be the D (6 bases). CDR1 is MGHRA and CDR2 is YSYEKL in the germline V gene. The V and J ends lost 0 bases and 3 bases respectively, with 13 bases between them. This CDR3 has 16 amino acids. The CDR3 DNA sequence: TGCGCCAGCAGCCAAGAACATAGGGGGACGACAGATACGCAGTATTTT. It codes for CASSQEHRGTTDTQYF.

The chain combines TRBV10-3 with TRBJ2-5; 11 bases are a match to TRBD1. The CDR3 contains 13 residues. From germline, CDR1 is ENHRY and CDR2 SYGVKD. Germline trimming cut 8 bases from V and 1 base from J; bases unmatched to any gene: 0. The CDR3 nucleotides read TGTGCCATCGGGACAGGGGGCCAAGAGACCCAGTACTTC. It yields the protein CAIGTGGQETQYF.

The chain links TRBV27 to TRBJ2-2; D is perhaps TRBD1 (6 bases). The germline gives CDR1 MNHEY, CDR2 SMNVEV (reference sequence). Trimming took 6 bases from V and 6 from J, leaving 14 bases between them. The CDR3 consists of 14 residues. DNA of the CDR3: TGTGCCAGCAGGACACACACAGGGCCCGGGGAGCTGTTTTTT. It translates to CASRTHTGPGELFF.

V is TRBV9 and J is TRBJ2-1, with TRBD2 matching 9 bases. Germline-derived CDR1 and CDR2 are SGDLS and YYNGEE. The ends lost 3 bases at V and 5 bases at J; junction bases unmatched: 12. The CDR3 runs 17 residues. CDR3 nucleotides: TGTGCCAGCAGCGCAGATCCGGGACTAGCTAGCGACAATGAGCAGTTCTTC. Translated, it gives CASSADPGLASDNEQFF.

The rearrangement links TRBV7-6 to TRBJ2-7; TRBD1 matches 9 bases. There are 19 residues in the CDR3. CDR1 and CDR2 from the germline V gene are SGHVS and FNYEAQ. V lost 1 base, J lost 3 bases, and 16 bases stayed unmatched. The chain's CDR3 is CASSLGPGTGYRRVYEQYF. The CDR3 nucleotides read TGTGCCAGCAGCTTAGGTCCCGGGACAGGGTATCGAAGGGTCTACGAGCAGTACTTC. Combining the CDR3 with reference TRBV7-6 and TRBJ2-7 gives the whole variable domain GAGVSQSPRYKVTKRGQDVALRCDPISGHVSLYWYRQALGQGPEFLTYFNYEAQQDKSGLPNDRFSAERPEGSISTLTIQRTEQRDSAMYRCASSLGPGTGYRRVYEQYFGPGTRLTVT.

V is TRBV5-5 and J is TRBJ2-7; perhaps TRBD2 as D (5 bases). V lost 4 bases and J 3 bases, leaving 14 bases between the germline ends. The CDR3 contains 14 residues. Germline CDR1 reads SGHKS; CDR2 reads YYEKEE (reference sequence). Here the CDR3 reads CASSPGLGFYEQYF. The CDR3 DNA reads TGTGCCAGCAGCCCAGGACTCGGCTTCTACGAGCAGTACTTC.

The J gene is TRBJ2-4, the V gene TRBV2; D ambiguous. The CDR3 runs 15 residues. Trimming removed 0 bases from V and 0 bases from J, with 6 bases in between. CDR1 is SNHLY and CDR2 is FYNNEI in the germline V gene. CDR3: CASSEAQLAKNIQYF. DNA for the CDR3: TGTGCCAGCAGTGAAGCCCAGCTAGCCAAAAACATTCAGTACTTC.

This clone was detected once. The V call is TRBV15, the J call TRBJ2-5; unclear D gene. V shed 0 bases and J shed 4 bases, with 6 bases lying between them. Germline-derived CDR1 and CDR2 are LNHNV and YYDKDF (reference sequence). The CDR3 sequence is 13 residues long. Here the CDR3 reads CATSRDPLETQYF. CDR3 DNA sequence: TGTGCCACCAGCAGAGATCCCCTAGAGACCCAGTACTTC.

The rearrangement joins TRBV27 to TRBJ1-5; no definite D call. Germline V gene data show CDR1 as MNHEY and CDR2 as SMNVEV (reference sequence). The CDR3 loop spans 14 amino acids. The germline V and J ends were trimmed by 2 bases and 4 bases, with 9 bases remaining between them. CDR3 region: CASSLGGENQPQHF. Written as DNA, the CDR3 is TGTGCCAGCAGTTTAGGCGGGGAGAATCAGCCCCAGCATTTT.

This clone was picked up a small number of times. V is TRBV2 and J is TRBJ2-7, with 11 bases matching TRBD1. There are 12 residues in the CDR3. V dropped 10 bases and J dropped 4; count of bases not matched to a gene: 3. Germline V gives CDR1 SNHLY, CDR2 FYNNEI. Here the CDR3 reads CAIRDRGYEQYF. In DNA form, the CDR3 reads TGTGCCATCCGGGACAGGGGGTACGAGCAGTACTTC.

The CDR3 region has the DNA TGTGCCAGTAGTATAACCCCGGGGACGTCTCTGGGCTACACCTTC. Translation gives CASSITPGTSLGYTF. The chain uses TRBV19 and TRBJ1-2, with a tentative D call TRBD1 (5 bases). The CDR3 has 15 amino acids. V lost 2 bases and J lost 8, with 18 bases in between. CDR1 and CDR2 (germline): LNHDA, SQIVND (reference sequence).

This clone was recorded a few times. The rearrangement joins TRBV7-2 to TRBJ1-6; tentative D call: TRBD1 (6 bases). CDR3 length equals 18 residues. Germline V gives CDR1 SGHTA, CDR2 FQGNSA. The V and J ends lost 1 base and 1 base respectively, with 14 bases between them. CDR3 DNA sequence: TGTGCCAGCAGCTTAGTTACGCAGGGGTGGTCCTATAATTCACCCCTCCACTTT. It specifies CASSLVTQGWSYNSPLHF.